A single sample gave rise to the 17 T cell receptor beta chains below, sequenced in a study of blood T cell repertoires in COVID-19. Profiling relied on immunoSEQ multiplex PCR, and the TCRdb table lists in-frame clones only, not all of them. The data hold around 300,000 clones, with roughly 90% observed a single time. The sample was PBMCs or T cells enriched from blood (not recorded which). Receptors originate from a woman aged 60-75 years who had recovered from COVID-19.

The V and J genes are TRBV19 and TRBJ2-5; TRBD2 agrees at 13 bases. The CDR3 length is 15 residues. The J segment lost 5 bases and the V segment lost 5 bases, leaving 5 bases of the junction unmatched. Germline CDR1 is LNHDA and CDR2 is SQIVND (reference sequence). The CDR3 nucleotides read TGTGCCAGTAGTCTCGGACTAGCGGGAGCGGAGACCCAGTACTTC. Translated, it gives CASSLGLAGAETQYF.

The chain joins TRBV7-9 to TRBJ1-2, with 9 positions matching TRBD1. CDR1 is SEHNR and CDR2 is FQNEAQ in the germline V gene (reference sequence). The CDR3 has 17 residues. J lost 4 bases, V lost 4 bases, and 13 bases had no gene match. CDR3 nucleotide sequence: TGTGCCAGCAGCTCCGGGACAGGGCACGGGATCCTCTATGGCTACACCTTC. Translated, it gives CASSSGTGHGILYGYTF.

The J gene is TRBJ2-7, the V gene TRBV28; D perhaps matches TRBD1 (6 bases). This CDR3 contains 12 residues. Germline V lookup: CDR1 MDHEN, CDR2 SYDVKM. Trimming removed 3 bases from V and 6 bases from J, with 9 bases in between. CDR3 sequence reads: CASSLLRGEQYF. In DNA form, the CDR3 reads TGTGCCAGCAGTTTGCTCAGGGGCGAGCAGTACTTC.

The chain recombines TRBV27 with TRBJ1-1; D not certain. Germline V gene lookup returns CDR1 MNHEY and CDR2 SMNVEV (reference sequence). This CDR3 is 17 amino acids long. The ends were cut back, 8 bases at V and 0 bases at J, with 22 bases in the middle. CDR3 in amino acids: CASAENPRIHMNTEAFF. The CDR3 bases are TGTGCCAGCGCAGAAAACCCCCGCATACACATGAACACTGAAGCTTTCTTT.

This clone was seen only once. The V gene is TRBV2, the J gene TRBJ1-5; D is undetermined. Per the germline V gene, CDR1 is SNHLY and CDR2 is FYNNEI. The V and J ends lost 1 base and 4 bases respectively, with 11 bases between them. The CDR3 covers 15 residues. CDR3 coding DNA: TGTGCCAGCAGTGAAGGAAGAGCAAGTAATCAGCCCCAGCATTTT. This gives the protein CASSEGRASNQPQHF.

This sequence joins TRBV28 and TRBJ2-7, with 8 bases that match TRBD1. The V gene end was trimmed by 3 bases and the J gene end by 5 bases; junction bases not matched to a gene: 12. The V gene's germline CDR1 is MDHEN and CDR2 SYDVKM. The CDR3 runs to 16 residues. The CDR3 loop is CASSFSPRTGINEQYF. The CDR3 DNA sequence: TGTGCCAGCAGTTTCTCCCCCCGGACAGGGATAAACGAGCAGTACTTC.

The rearrangement uses TRBV9 and TRBJ1-6, with D unresolved. The germline CDR1 and CDR2 sequences are SGDLS and YYNGEE. The CDR3 spans 14 residues. V lost 3 bases and J 6 bases, leaving 10 bases between the germline ends. The DNA of the CDR3 is TGTGCCAGCAGCGCGAGGGATCGTAATTCACCCCTCCACTTT. Protein: CASSARDRNSPLHF.

This clone was recorded once. This chain links TRBV9 with TRBJ2-2, with 7 bases aligning to TRBD2. V gave up 5 bases and J gave up 0 bases; unmatched junction bases: 7. CDR3 length: 16 amino acids. Germline V gives CDR1 SGDLS, CDR2 YYNGEE. The DNA of the CDR3 is TGTGCCAGCAGTTACCGGGACTACCCGAACACCGGGGAGCTGTTTTTT. Residues: CASSYRDYPNTGELFF.

This rearrangement joins TRBV4-1 to TRBJ2-1, with 15 bases fitting TRBD2. The V gene end was trimmed by 3 bases and the J gene end by 5 bases; junction bases not matched to a gene: 8. Germline V CDR1 and CDR2: MGHRA, YSYEKL. There are 18 residues in the CDR3. The CDR3 sequence is CASSQGLAGGGGDNEQFF. CDR3 DNA sequence: TGCGCCAGCAGCCAGGGACTAGCGGGAGGTGGTGGGGACAATGAGCAGTTCTTC.

The rearrangement uses TRBV5-6 and TRBJ2-1; D gene uncertain. This CDR3 is built from 12 residues. Per germline, CDR1 SGHDT and CDR2 YYEEEE. The V end was cut by 0 bases, the J end by 10 bases, with 8 bases between. This chain's CDR3 is CASSLDRFEQFF. In nucleotides, the CDR3 is TGTGCCAGCAGCTTGGACAGATTCGAGCAGTTCTTC. The full variable domain, completed using reference TRBV5-6 and TRBJ2-1, is DAGVTQSPTHLIKTRGQQVTLRCSPKSGHDTVSWYQQALGQGPQFIFQYYEEEERQRGNFPDRFSGHQFPNYSSELNVNALLLGDSALYLCASSLDRFEQFFGPGTRLTVL.

This clone was recorded only once. CDR3 region: CASSSPASSYEQYF. For the CDR3, the DNA is TGTGCCAGCAGCTCTCCCGCCAGCTCCTACGAGCAGTACTTC. This sequence joins TRBV11-3 and TRBJ2-7; D is ambiguous. Trimming left V 4 bases short and J 0 bases short, with 10 bases between. CDR3 length: 14 amino acids. Germline V CDR1 and CDR2: SGHNT, YENEEA.

This chain's CDR3 is CASSSMSSGNTIYF. The CDR3 DNA reads as TGTGCCAGCAGTTCCATGAGCTCTGGAAACACCATATATTTT. V is TRBV27 and J is TRBJ1-3, with D hard to call. Germline V gene data show CDR1 as MNHEY and CDR2 as SMNVEV (reference sequence). The length of the CDR3 is 14 residues. V was pared by 4 bases and J by 0 bases, with 7 bases between.

This rearrangement joins TRBV30 to TRBJ1-2; 8 bases fit TRBD1. CDR3 size: 12 residues. The J segment lost 7 bases and the V segment lost 4 bases, leaving 5 bases of the junction unmatched. CDR1 is GTSNPN and CDR2 is SVGIG in the germline V gene (reference sequence). Written as DNA, the CDR3 is TGTGCCTGGACAGGGGGCTTGGGTGGCTACACCTTC. It specifies CAWTGGLGGYTF.

This chain uses TRBV7-9 with TRBJ2-1; 14 bases line up with TRBD2. CDR3 length: 15 residues. Germline CDR1 is SEHNR and CDR2 is FQNEAQ (reference sequence). After removal of 1 base from V and 9 bases from J, the junction contained 2 bases not matched to a gene. Written as DNA, the CDR3 is TGTGCCAGCAGCTTAGGACTAGCGGGGGGGCCTGAGCAGTTCTTC. Translated, it gives CASSLGLAGGPEQFF.

The gene calls are TRBV28 and TRBJ1-2; 9 bases align to TRBD1. The CDR3 is 13 residues long. CDR1 is MDHEN, CDR2 SYDVKM, per germline. After removal of 8 bases from V and 2 bases from J, the junction contained 3 bases not matched to a gene. The CDR3 loop reads CASGTGNNYGYTF. Here the CDR3 DNA reads TGTGCCAGCGGGACAGGGAACAACTATGGCTACACCTTC.

The chain is built from TRBV7-9 and TRBJ1-4; D gene uncertain. V was trimmed by 7 bases and J by 5 bases, leaving 8 bases between them. The CDR3 runs to 12 residues. In germline, CDR1 is SEHNR, CDR2 FQNEAQ (reference sequence). The CDR3 here is CASNSENEKLFF. In nucleotides, the CDR3 is TGTGCCAGCAACAGTGAAAATGAAAAACTGTTTTTT.

This sequence joins TRBV2 and TRBJ1-2; the match to TRBD1 covers 9 bases. CDR3 length: 15 residues. V dropped 6 bases and J dropped 4; count of bases not matched to a gene: 9. The germline V gene has CDR1 SNHLY and CDR2 FYNNEI. The chain's CDR3 is CASRGSGTGFYGYTF. CDR3 nucleotide sequence: TGTGCCAGCAGGGGATCCGGGACAGGGTTCTATGGCTACACCTTC. Looking up the rest from reference TRBV2 and TRBJ1-2 gives the full variable domain: EPEVTQTPSHQVTQMGQEVILRCVPISNHLYFYWYRQILGQKVEFLVSFYNNEISEKSEIFDDQFSVERPDGSNFTLKIRSTKLEDSAMYFCASRGSGTGFYGYTFGSGTRLTVV.